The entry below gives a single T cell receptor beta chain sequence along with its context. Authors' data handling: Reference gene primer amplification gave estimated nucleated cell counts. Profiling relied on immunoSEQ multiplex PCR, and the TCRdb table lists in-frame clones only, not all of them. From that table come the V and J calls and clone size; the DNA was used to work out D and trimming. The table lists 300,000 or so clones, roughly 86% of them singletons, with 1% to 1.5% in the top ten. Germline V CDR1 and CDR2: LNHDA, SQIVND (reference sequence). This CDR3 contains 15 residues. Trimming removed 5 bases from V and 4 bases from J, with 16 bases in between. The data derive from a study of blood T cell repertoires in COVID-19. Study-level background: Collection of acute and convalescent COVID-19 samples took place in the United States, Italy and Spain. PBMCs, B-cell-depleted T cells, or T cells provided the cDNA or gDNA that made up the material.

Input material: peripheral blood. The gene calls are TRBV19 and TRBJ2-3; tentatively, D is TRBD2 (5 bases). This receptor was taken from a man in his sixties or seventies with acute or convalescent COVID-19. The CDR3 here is CASSHNRGIPDTQYF. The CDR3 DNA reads TGTGCCAGTAGTCACAATCGGGGAATACCAGATACGCAGTATTTT.